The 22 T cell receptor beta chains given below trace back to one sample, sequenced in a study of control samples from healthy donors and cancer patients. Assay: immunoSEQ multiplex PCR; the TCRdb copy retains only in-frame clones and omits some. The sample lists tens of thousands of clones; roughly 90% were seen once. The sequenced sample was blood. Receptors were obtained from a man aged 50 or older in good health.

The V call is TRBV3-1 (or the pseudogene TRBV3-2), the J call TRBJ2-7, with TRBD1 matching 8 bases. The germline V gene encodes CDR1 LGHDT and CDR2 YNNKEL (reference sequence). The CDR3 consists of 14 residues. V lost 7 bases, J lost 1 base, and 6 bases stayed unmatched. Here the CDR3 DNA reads TGTGCCAGCATCTCAGGGGGCTGGTCCTACGAGCAGTACTTC. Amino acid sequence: CASISGGWSYEQYF.

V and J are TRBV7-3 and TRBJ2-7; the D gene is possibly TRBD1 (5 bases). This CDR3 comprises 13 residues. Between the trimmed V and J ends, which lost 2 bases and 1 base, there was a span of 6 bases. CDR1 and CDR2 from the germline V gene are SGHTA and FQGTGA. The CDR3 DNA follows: TGTGCCAGCAGCTTAGGGGCATCCTACGAGCAGTACTTC. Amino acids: CASSLGASYEQYF.

The CDR3 sequence: CASSQGAGPTDTQYF. As DNA, the CDR3 is TGTGCCAGCAGCCAGGGGGCCGGCCCCACAGATACGCAGTATTTT. The genes are TRBV3-1 (or the pseudogene TRBV3-2) and TRBJ2-3; D might be TRBD1 (6 bases). This CDR3 is 15 amino acids long. Trimming pared 3 bases from V and 2 bases from J, leaving 12 bases between. Germline-derived CDR1 and CDR2 are LGHDT and YNNKEL (reference sequence).

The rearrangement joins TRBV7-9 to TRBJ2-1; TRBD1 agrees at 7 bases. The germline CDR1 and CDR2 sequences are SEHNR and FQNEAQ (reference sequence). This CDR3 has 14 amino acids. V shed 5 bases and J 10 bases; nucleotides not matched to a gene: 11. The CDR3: CASSTTRQGGEQFF. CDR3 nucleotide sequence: TGTGCCAGCAGCACTACACGACAGGGCGGAGAGCAGTTCTTC.

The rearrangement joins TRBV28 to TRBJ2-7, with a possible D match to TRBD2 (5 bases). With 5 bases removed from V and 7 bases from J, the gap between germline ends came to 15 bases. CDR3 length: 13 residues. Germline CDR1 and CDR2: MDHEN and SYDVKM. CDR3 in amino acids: CASSTPSREEQYF. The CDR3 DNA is TGTGCCAGCAGTACTCCATCAAGGGAGGAGCAGTACTTC.

The CDR3 protein is CSVDSPNGRYGYTF. The CDR3 nucleotides read TGCAGCGTTGATAGCCCGAACGGGCGCTATGGCTACACCTTC. The chain uses TRBV29-1 and TRBJ1-2; D is uncertain. The length of the CDR3 is 14 residues. V lost 3 bases and J 4 bases, leaving 15 bases between the germline ends. CDR1 is SQVTM, CDR2 ANQGSEA, per germline.

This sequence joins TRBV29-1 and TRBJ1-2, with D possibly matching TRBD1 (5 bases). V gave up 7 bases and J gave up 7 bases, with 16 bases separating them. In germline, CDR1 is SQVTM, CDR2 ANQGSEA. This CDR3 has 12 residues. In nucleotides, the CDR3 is TGCAGCGCTGGGGCGGGGGTCGGTGGCTACACCTTC. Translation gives CSAGAGVGGYTF.

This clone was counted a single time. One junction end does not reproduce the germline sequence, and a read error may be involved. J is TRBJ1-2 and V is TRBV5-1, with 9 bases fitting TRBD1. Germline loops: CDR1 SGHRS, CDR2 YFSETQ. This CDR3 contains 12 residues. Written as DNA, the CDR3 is TGCGCCAGCAGCTCCCCCGGACAGGGGAATGACTTC. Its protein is CASSSPGQGNDF.

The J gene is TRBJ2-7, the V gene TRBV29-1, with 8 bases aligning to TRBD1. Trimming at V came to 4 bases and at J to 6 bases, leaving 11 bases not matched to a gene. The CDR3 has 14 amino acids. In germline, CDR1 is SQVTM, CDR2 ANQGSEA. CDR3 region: CSVVPPTGDGEQYF. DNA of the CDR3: TGCAGCGTTGTGCCCCCGACAGGGGATGGCGAGCAGTACTTC.

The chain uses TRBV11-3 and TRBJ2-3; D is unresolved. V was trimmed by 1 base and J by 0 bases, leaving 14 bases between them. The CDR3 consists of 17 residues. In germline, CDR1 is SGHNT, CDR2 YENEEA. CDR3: CASSLGGFISSTDTQYF. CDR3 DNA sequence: TGTGCCAGCAGCTTAGGAGGTTTCATTTCGAGCACAGATACGCAGTATTTT.

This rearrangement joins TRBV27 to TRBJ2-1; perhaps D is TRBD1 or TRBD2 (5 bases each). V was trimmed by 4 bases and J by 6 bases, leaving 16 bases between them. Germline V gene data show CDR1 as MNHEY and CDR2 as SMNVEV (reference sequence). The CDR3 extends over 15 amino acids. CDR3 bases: TGTGCCAGCAGTTCGCCTCGGGACCCCTCCAATGAGCAGTTCTTC. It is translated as CASSSPRDPSNEQFF.

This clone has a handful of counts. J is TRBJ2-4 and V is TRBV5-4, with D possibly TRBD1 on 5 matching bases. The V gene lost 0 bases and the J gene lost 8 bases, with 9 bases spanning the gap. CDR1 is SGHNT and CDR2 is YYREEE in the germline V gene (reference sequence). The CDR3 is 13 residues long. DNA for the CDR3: TGTGCCAGCAGCTTGGAGGGGCAGGACATTCAGTACTTC. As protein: CASSLEGQDIQYF.

CDR3 DNA sequence: TGTGCCAGTAGTATTGGGAAGGGACTGTCTTACGAGCAGTACTTC. This encodes CASSIGKGLSYEQYF. The chain employs TRBV19 and TRBJ2-7, with TRBD2 as a possible D gene (6 bases). The CDR3 extends over 15 amino acids. Per germline, CDR1 LNHDA and CDR2 SQIVND (reference sequence). Deletions cut 3 bases from V and 4 bases from J, with 16 bases between.

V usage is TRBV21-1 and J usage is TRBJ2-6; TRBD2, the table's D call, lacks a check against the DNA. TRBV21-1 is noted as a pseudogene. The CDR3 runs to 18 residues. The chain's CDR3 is CASSKDPPIGSWANVLTF. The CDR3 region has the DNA TGTGCCAGCAGCAAAGATCCTCCAATAGGGAGCTGGGCCAACGTCCTGACTTTC.

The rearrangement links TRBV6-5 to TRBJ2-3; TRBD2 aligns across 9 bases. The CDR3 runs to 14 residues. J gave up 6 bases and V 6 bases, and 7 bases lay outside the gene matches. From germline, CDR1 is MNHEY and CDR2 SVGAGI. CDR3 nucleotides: TGTGCCAGCAGGACTAGCGGTTTGGAGGATACGCAGTATTTT. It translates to CASRTSGLEDTQYF.

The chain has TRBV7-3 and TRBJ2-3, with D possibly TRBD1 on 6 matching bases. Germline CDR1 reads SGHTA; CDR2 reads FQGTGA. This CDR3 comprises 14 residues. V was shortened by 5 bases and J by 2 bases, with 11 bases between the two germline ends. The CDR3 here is CASSNRDITDTQYF. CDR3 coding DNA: TGTGCCAGCAGCAACCGGGACATCACAGATACGCAGTATTTT.

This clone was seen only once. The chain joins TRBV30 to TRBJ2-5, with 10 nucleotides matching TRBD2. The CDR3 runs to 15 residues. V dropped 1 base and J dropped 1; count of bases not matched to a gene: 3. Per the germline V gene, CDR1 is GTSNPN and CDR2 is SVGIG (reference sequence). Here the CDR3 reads CAWSESSGGQETQYF. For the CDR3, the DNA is TGTGCCTGGAGTGAATCTAGCGGGGGCCAAGAGACCCAGTACTTC.

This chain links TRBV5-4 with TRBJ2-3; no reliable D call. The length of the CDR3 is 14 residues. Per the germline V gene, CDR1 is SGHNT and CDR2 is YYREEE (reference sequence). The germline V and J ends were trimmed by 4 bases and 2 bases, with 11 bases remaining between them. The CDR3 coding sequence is TGTGCCAGCAGCCCCGGACCGGCCACAGATACGCAGTATTTT. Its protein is CASSPGPATDTQYF.

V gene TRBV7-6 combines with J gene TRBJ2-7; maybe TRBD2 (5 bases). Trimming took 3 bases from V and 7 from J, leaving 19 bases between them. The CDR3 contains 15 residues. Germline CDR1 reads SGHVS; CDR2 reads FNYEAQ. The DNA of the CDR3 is TGTGCCAGCAGCTTGGGCGTAGGCGGGCTGTCGGAGCAGTACTTC. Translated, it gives CASSLGVGGLSEQYF.

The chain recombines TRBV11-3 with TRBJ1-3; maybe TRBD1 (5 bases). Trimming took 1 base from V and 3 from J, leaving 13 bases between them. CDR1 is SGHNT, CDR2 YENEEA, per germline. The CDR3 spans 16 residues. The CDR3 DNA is TGTGCCAGCAGCTTAGCTGGGGCTCTGAGTGGAAACACCATATATTTT. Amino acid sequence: CASSLAGALSGNTIYF.

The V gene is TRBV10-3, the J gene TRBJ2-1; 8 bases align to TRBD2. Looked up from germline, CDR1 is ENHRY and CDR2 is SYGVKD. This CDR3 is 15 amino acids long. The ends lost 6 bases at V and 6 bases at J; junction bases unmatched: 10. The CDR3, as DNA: TGTGCCATCAGCGCCAACACGGGGGGGATCAATGAGCAGTTCTTC. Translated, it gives CAISANTGGINEQFF.

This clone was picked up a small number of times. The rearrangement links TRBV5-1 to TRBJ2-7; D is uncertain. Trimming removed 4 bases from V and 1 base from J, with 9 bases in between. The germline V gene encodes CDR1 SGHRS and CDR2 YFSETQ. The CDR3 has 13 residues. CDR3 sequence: CASSVDGSYEQYF. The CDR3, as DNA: TGCGCCAGCAGCGTTGACGGATCCTACGAGCAGTACTTC.